Shown below are 9 T cell receptor beta chains from a single sample sequenced in a study of cytomegalovirus exposure and HLA in healthy donors. 13 Jbeta primers and 60 Vbeta primers were used for the PCR. Clones were read by immunoSEQ multiplex PCR, and TCRdb kept only the in-frame ones, dropping some. This sample has about 140,000 clones; around 80% occur once, and the top ten carry about 2.2%. Material: PBMCs. The source is a man aged 45-65 years in good health and CMV-seronegative.

The rearrangement uses TRBV11-3 and TRBJ2-1; no clear D. Germline lookup yields CDR1 SGHNT and CDR2 YENEEA. The V and J ends lost 4 bases and 2 bases respectively, with 6 bases between them. This CDR3 spans 13 amino acids. CDR3 amino acids: CASSSPTYNEQFF. In DNA, the CDR3 is TGTGCCAGCAGCTCCCCCACCTACAATGAGCAGTTCTTC.

This chain connects TRBV5-1 to TRBJ1-1; no clear D. Germline-derived CDR1 and CDR2 are SGHRS and YFSETQ. The ends were cut back, 4 bases at V and 0 bases at J, with 7 bases in the middle. The CDR3 runs 13 residues. CDR3 in amino acids: CASSASMNTEAFF. CDR3 nucleotide sequence: TGCGCCAGCAGCGCCAGTATGAACACTGAAGCTTTCTTT.

The V and J genes are TRBV6-5 and TRBJ2-1, with 8 nucleotides matching TRBD1. Germline assignment: CDR1 MNHEY and CDR2 SVGAGI. V lost 5 bases, J lost 5 bases, and 5 bases stayed unmatched. This CDR3 region has 14 residues. The CDR3 DNA reads TGTGCCAGCAGTAGGGGGACAGGAAACAATGAGCAGTTCTTC. This encodes CASSRGTGNNEQFF.

The V call is TRBV30, the J call TRBJ1-5; TRBD1 matches at 8 bases. There are 13 residues in the CDR3. The ends lost 5 bases at V and 3 bases at J; junction bases unmatched: 3. Germline loops: CDR1 GTSNPN, CDR2 SVGIG (reference sequence). The CDR3 sequence: CAWGQGFNQPQHF. The CDR3 DNA is TGTGCCTGGGGACAGGGCTTCAATCAGCCCCAGCATTTT.

This chain uses TRBV12-2 with TRBJ2-7; the DNA was not used to check the table's D call, TRBD1. TRBV12-2 constitutes a pseudogene. The CDR3 consists of 15 residues. The CDR3 DNA reads TGTGCAAGTCGAAAAACAGGGGGAACCTTTTACGAGCAGTACTTC. Its protein is CASRKTGGTFYEQYF.

The chain has TRBV6-5 and TRBJ1-1; D ambiguous. The V gene's germline CDR1 is MNHEY and CDR2 SVGAGI. This CDR3 region has 16 residues. Trimming removed 0 bases at V and 6 bases at J, with 17 bases between. The CDR3 nucleotides are TGTGCCAGCAGTTACTCGCGGTCACGGATTACCCCTGAAGCTTTCTTT. Its protein is CASSYSRSRITPEAFF.

The chain carries TRBV7-2 and TRBJ2-5, with D perhaps matching TRBD2 (6 bases). Germline CDR1 and CDR2: SGHTA and FQGNSA. With 0 bases removed from V and 7 bases from J, the gap between germline ends came to 15 bases. The CDR3 covers 15 residues. CDR3 amino acids: CASSLAGGPQTTQYF. DNA of the CDR3: TGTGCCAGCAGCTTAGCGGGAGGACCTCAAACGACCCAGTACTTC.

The chain links TRBV5-1 to TRBJ2-3, with 10 positions matching TRBD2. Germline V gives CDR1 SGHRS, CDR2 YFSETQ. This CDR3 is built from 18 residues. Trimming took 4 bases from V and 4 from J; bases not matched to a gene: 15. CDR3 protein: CASSNGLGTSENPDTQYF. The CDR3 nucleotides are TGCGCCAGCAGCAACGGTTTAGGGACTAGCGAAAACCCAGATACGCAGTATTTT. Together with reference TRBV5-1 and TRBJ2-3, the CDR3 gives the full variable domain: KAGVTQTPRYLIKTRGQQVTLSCSPISGHRSVSWYQQTPGQGLQFLFEYFSETQRNKGNFPGRFSGRQFSNSRSEMNVSTLELGDSALYLCASSNGLGTSENPDTQYFGPGTRLTVL.

This clone showed up just once. The chain employs TRBV11-1 and TRBJ1-1; TRBD1 matches 11 bases. There are 17 residues in the CDR3. V gave up 5 bases and J gave up 0 bases; unmatched junction bases: 8. CDR1 and CDR2 from the germline V gene are SGHAT and FQDESV (reference sequence). CDR3 loop: CASSLGQGALMNTEAFF. The CDR3 region has the DNA TGTGCCAGCAGCCTCGGACAGGGGGCACTTATGAACACTGAAGCTTTCTTT.